The 30 T cell receptor beta chains below were found in one sample sequenced in a study of cytomegalovirus exposure and HLA in healthy donors. Amplification used 60 Vbeta primers and 13 Jbeta primers. Data came from immunoSEQ multiplex PCR; TCRdb stores just in-frame clones and leaves some out. In the table there are 140,000 to 150,000 clones, 9.7% of which are singletons. Sequenced input: PBMCs. The receptors shown here come from a man in his forties or fifties in good health and CMV-seronegative.

This clone showed up just a few times. The rearrangement joins TRBV9 to TRBJ1-2, with TRBD1 matching 7 bases. The CDR3 is made up of 14 amino acids. V was clipped by 0 bases and J by 2 bases; unmatched bases: 1. CDR1 and CDR2 (germline): SGDLS, YYNGEE. CDR3 nucleotide sequence: TGTGCCAGCAGCGTAGGACAGGGCAACTATGGCTACACCTTC. Protein: CASSVGQGNYGYTF.

The CDR3 sequence is CASSQTGSGNTQYF. The CDR3 DNA follows: TGTGCCAGCAGCCAGACCGGGAGCGGGAATACGCAGTATTTT. The chain has TRBV7-8 and TRBJ2-3, with 7 bases matching TRBD2. The CDR3 sequence is 14 residues long. The V gene's germline CDR1 is SGHVS and CDR2 FQNEAQ. J lost 7 bases, V lost 5 bases, and 9 bases had no gene match.

This clone was seen only a few times. The gene calls are TRBV2 and TRBJ1-1; 9 bases line up with TRBD1. Trimming at V came to 7 bases and at J to 5 bases, leaving 8 bases not matched to a gene. Germline lookup yields CDR1 SNHLY and CDR2 FYNNEI. This CDR3 contains 14 residues. As DNA, the CDR3 is TGTGCCAGCAAAAGCGACAGGGGGGGAACTGAAGCTTTCTTT. It translates to CASKSDRGGTEAFF.

This rearrangement joins TRBV2 to TRBJ1-4; 10 bases agree with TRBD1. CDR1 is SNHLY and CDR2 is FYNNEI in the germline V gene. The CDR3 extends over 14 amino acids. The J segment lost 7 bases and the V segment lost 5 bases, leaving 4 bases of the junction unmatched. CDR3 residues: CASSRQGAGEKLFF. The CDR3 coding sequence is TGTGCCAGCAGTCGACAGGGGGCGGGTGAAAAACTGTTTTTT. Complete variable domain (other parts from reference TRBV2 and TRBJ1-4): EPEVTQTPSHQVTQMGQEVILRCVPISNHLYFYWYRQILGQKVEFLVSFYNNEISEKSEIFDDQFSVERPDGSNFTLKIRSTKLEDSAMYFCASSRQGAGEKLFFGSGTQLSVL.

The chain employs TRBV29-1 and TRBJ2-3; tentatively, D is TRBD1 (6 bases). The length of the CDR3 is 14 residues. CDR1 is SQVTM and CDR2 is ANQGSEA in the germline V gene. The germline V and J ends were trimmed by 7 bases and 0 bases, with 14 bases remaining between them. The CDR3 bases are TGCAGCGAAGGGGGAAGGCGGAGCACAGATACGCAGTATTTT. Encoded protein: CSEGGRRSTDTQYF.

The rearrangement uses TRBV7-9 and TRBJ2-3; a possible D gene is TRBD1 (6 bases). This CDR3 region has 15 residues. From germline, CDR1 is SEHNR and CDR2 FQNEAQ (reference sequence). With 3 bases removed from V and 10 bases from J, the gap between germline ends came to 20 bases. The CDR3 coding sequence is TGTGCCAGCAGCTTGGAGACAGGAGGAACCAATCCGCAGTATTTT. Its translation is CASSLETGGTNPQYF.

This chain uses TRBV21-1 with TRBJ2-4; no check of the table's D call, TRBD2, against the DNA was made. TRBV21-1 constitutes a pseudogene. This CDR3 has 18 residues. The CDR3 DNA is TGTGCCAGCAGCAAGGTCGGGGAGGAGGGGGGGACCAAAAACATTCAGTACTTC. It translates to CASSKVGEEGGTKNIQYF.

The chain is built from TRBV6-6 and TRBJ1-5; D is possibly TRBD1 (6 bases). V gave up 5 bases and J gave up 5 bases, with 13 bases separating them. CDR3 length equals 14 residues. Germline-derived CDR1 and CDR2 are MNHNY and SVGAGI (reference sequence). CDR3 protein: CASSKQGVHQPQHF. For the CDR3, the DNA is TGTGCCAGCAGTAAACAGGGTGTTCATCAGCCCCAGCATTTT.

This clone was counted a few times. V gene TRBV4-1 combines with J gene TRBJ1-5; 8 bases match TRBD1. The V gene's germline CDR1 is MGHRA and CDR2 YSYEKL. The J segment lost 4 bases and the V segment lost 0 bases, leaving 8 bases of the junction unmatched. This CDR3 spans 17 amino acids. CDR3 nucleotides: TGCGCCAGCAGCCAAGATCAGCCCACAGGGGGGAATCAGCCCCAGCATTTT. It encodes CASSQDQPTGGNQPQHF.

The J gene is TRBJ1-4, the V gene TRBV30; D gene unclear. V was trimmed by 1 base and J by 0 bases, leaving 12 bases between them. The CDR3 contains 16 residues. Germline CDR1 and CDR2: GTSNPN and SVGIG (reference sequence). The CDR3 here is CAWSGPKETTNEKLFF. The CDR3 region has the DNA TGTGCCTGGAGTGGACCGAAGGAGACAACTAATGAAAAACTGTTTTTT.

The gene calls are TRBV19 and TRBJ1-5, with 8 bases matching TRBD1. V dropped 8 bases and J dropped 2; count of bases not matched to a gene: 5. This CDR3 comprises 14 residues. CDR1 is LNHDA, CDR2 SQIVND, per germline (reference sequence). CDR3 residues: CASALQGGNQPQHF. The CDR3 nucleotides read TGTGCCAGTGCGTTACAGGGGGGCAATCAGCCCCAGCATTTT.

The V gene is TRBV2, the J gene TRBJ1-5; 7 nucleotides match TRBD1. The CDR3 is 16 amino acids. Germline lookup yields CDR1 SNHLY and CDR2 FYNNEI. The ends lost 2 bases at V and 3 bases at J; junction bases unmatched: 7. The CDR3 reads CASSERDSVNNQPQHF. Here the CDR3 DNA reads TGTGCCAGCAGTGAAAGGGACAGCGTAAACAATCAGCCCCAGCATTTT. The full variable domain, its missing parts supplied by reference TRBV2 and TRBJ1-5, is EPEVTQTPSHQVTQMGQEVILRCVPISNHLYFYWYRQILGQKVEFLVSFYNNEISEKSEIFDDQFSVERPDGSNFTLKIRSTKLEDSAMYFCASSERDSVNNQPQHFGDGTRLSIL.

As to this clone: The sample contains more than one DNA sequence encoding this CDR3. The rearrangement joins TRBV7-9 to TRBJ1-1; weak D call: TRBD1 (6 bases). This CDR3 is built from 13 residues. The germline CDR1 and CDR2 sequences are SEHNR and FQNEAQ (reference sequence). V lost 6 bases, J lost 11 bases, and 19 bases lay in between. The CDR3 is CASRRAGRGFAFF. The CDR3 region has the DNA TGTGCCAGCAGACGAGCGGGAAGGGGGTTCGCTTTCTTT.

This clone was counted between two and nine times. The chain has TRBV14 and TRBJ1-5; D is unresolved. The CDR3 is 12 amino acids. Trimming took off 0 bases at V and 9 bases at J, with 6 bases between the two ends. Germline CDR1 SGHDN, CDR2 FVKESK. The chain's CDR3 is CASSQDSGPQHF. In DNA form, the CDR3 reads TGTGCCAGCAGCCAAGATTCGGGGCCCCAGCATTTT. The complete variable domain, with remaining parts taken from reference TRBV14 and TRBJ1-5, reads EAGVTQFPSHSVIEKGQTVTLRCDPISGHDNLYWYRRVMGKEIKFLLHFVKESKQDESGMPNNRFLAERTGGTYSTLKVQPAELEDSGVYFCASSQDSGPQHFGDGTRLSIL.

This clone was seen more than once but under ten times. The V call is TRBV5-4, the J call TRBJ2-7, with 7 nucleotides matching TRBD1. The CDR3 runs 15 residues. The V segment lost 4 bases and the J segment 2 bases; nucleotides outside the gene matches: 9. Looked up from germline, CDR1 is SGHNT and CDR2 is YYREEE (reference sequence). The CDR3 nucleotides are TGTGCCAGCAGCATACCCGGACAGGCTACCTACGAGCAGTACTTC. It is translated as CASSIPGQATYEQYF.

The V gene is TRBV5-1, the J gene TRBJ2-5, with 9 bases fitting TRBD2. This CDR3 comprises 15 residues. J was trimmed by 5 bases and V by 4 bases; bases with no gene match: 9. Germline V gene sequence: CDR1 SGHRS, CDR2 YFSETQ. The CDR3 bases are TGCGCCAGCAGCCCCCAGCGGGAGGTATGGGAGACCCAGTACTTC. Protein sequence: CASSPQREVWETQYF. The full variable domain, rest sourced from reference TRBV5-1 and TRBJ2-5, is KAGVTQTPRYLIKTRGQQVTLSCSPISGHRSVSWYQQTPGQGLQFLFEYFSETQRNKGNFPGRFSGRQFSNSRSEMNVSTLELGDSALYLCASSPQREVWETQYFGPGTRLLVL.

This chain joins TRBV21-1 and TRBJ1-6; no DNA check was done on the table's D call, TRBD1. TRBV21-1 is termed a pseudogene. This CDR3 region has 16 residues. The CDR3 region has the DNA TGTGCCAGCAGCAATTCCCTGACAGTGGATAATTCACCCCTCCACTTT. Translating gives CASSNSLTVDNSPLHF.

J is TRBJ2-3 and V is TRBV5-1; D unclear. CDR1 and CDR2 from the germline V gene are SGHRS and YFSETQ. Trimming pared 1 base from V and 5 bases from J, leaving 5 bases between. The CDR3 sequence is 12 residues long. This CDR3 reads CASSLRLDTQYF. The CDR3 DNA sequence: TGCGCCAGCAGCTTGCGTCTAGATACGCAGTATTTT. The full variable domain, in which reference TRBV5-1 and TRBJ2-3 provide the parts outside the CDR3, is KAGVTQTPRYLIKTRGQQVTLSCSPISGHRSVSWYQQTPGQGLQFLFEYFSETQRNKGNFPGRFSGRQFSNSRSEMNVSTLELGDSALYLCASSLRLDTQYFGPGTRLTVL.

V and J are TRBV7-3 and TRBJ2-2, with 7 bases aligning to TRBD1. Germline V lookup: CDR1 SGHTA, CDR2 FQGTGA. J lost 4 bases, V lost 5 bases, and 7 bases had no gene match. The CDR3 is 15 amino acids. CDR3 amino acids: CASSREAGGTGELFF. Here the CDR3 DNA reads TGTGCCAGCAGCCGAGAGGCAGGGGGCACCGGGGAGCTGTTTTTT.

The rearrangement uses TRBV14 and TRBJ1-1, with unresolved D. Trimming pared 0 bases from V and 1 base from J, leaving 6 bases between. The CDR3 has 14 residues. The germline gives CDR1 SGHDN, CDR2 FVKESK. For the CDR3, the DNA is TGTGCCAGCAGCCAAGACAGGTCGAACACTGAAGCTTTCTTT. It translates to CASSQDRSNTEAFF.

This chain joins TRBV7-6 and TRBJ1-2; 8 bases align to TRBD1. Germline CDR1 SGHVS, CDR2 FNYEAQ. The CDR3 sequence is 14 residues long. J was trimmed by 9 bases and V by 7 bases; bases with no gene match: 13. The CDR3 region has the DNA TGTGCCAGCACCCCGACCCGACAGGGGACGAGCTACACCTTC. As protein: CASTPTRQGTSYTF. The full variable domain, with the rest looked up from reference TRBV7-6 and TRBJ1-2, is GAGVSQSPRYKVTKRGQDVALRCDPISGHVSLYWYRQALGQGPEFLTYFNYEAQQDKSGLPNDRFSAERPEGSISTLTIQRTEQRDSAMYRCASTPTRQGTSYTFGSGTRLTVV.

This clone was seen repeatedly, ten times or more. The chain combines TRBV6-5 with TRBJ2-7, with 7 bases lining up with TRBD1. This CDR3 contains 15 residues. The V and J ends lost 6 bases and 3 bases, in that order; junction bases with no gene match: 11. The germline gives CDR1 MNHEY, CDR2 SVGAGI. This CDR3 is CASSQRDSLNYEQYF. For the CDR3, the DNA is TGTGCCAGCAGCCAGAGGGACAGTTTGAACTACGAGCAGTACTTC.

This chain connects TRBV19 to TRBJ1-3, with a weak D call TRBD1 (5 bases). Looked up from germline, CDR1 is LNHDA and CDR2 is SQIVND (reference sequence). The ends were cut back, 6 bases at V and 2 bases at J, with 11 bases in the middle. CDR3 length: 14 residues. Here the CDR3 DNA reads TGTGCCAGTAGATACGGGGGACCTGGAAACACCATATATTTT. Encoded protein: CASRYGGPGNTIYF.

The sample holds a few counts of this clone. This sequence joins TRBV6-5 and TRBJ1-5, with TRBD1 as a possible D gene (5 bases). The CDR3 runs to 13 residues. V was pared by 6 bases and J by 6 bases, with 12 bases between. Germline CDR1 MNHEY, CDR2 SVGAGI. For the CDR3, the DNA is TGTGCCAGCAGCTTCAGGGTGGGTCAGCCCCAGCATTTT. This translates into CASSFRVGQPQHF.

This chain links TRBV7-8 with TRBJ1-2, with D maybe TRBD1 (6 bases). Germline loops: CDR1 SGHVS, CDR2 FQNEAQ. The V and J ends lost 0 bases and 10 bases respectively, with 12 bases between them. CDR3 size: 13 residues. The CDR3 DNA reads as TGTGCCAGCAGCTTAGCCGGACAGAAAACCTACACCTTC. Translation gives CASSLAGQKTYTF.

This rearrangement joins TRBV28 to TRBJ1-5; D is unclear. The V gene's germline CDR1 is MDHEN and CDR2 SYDVKM. The length of the CDR3 is 15 residues. Trimming shortened V by 7 bases and J by 1 base, and 14 bases separated the two germline ends. The CDR3 protein is CASKGADSSNQPQHF. DNA of the CDR3: TGTGCCAGCAAGGGAGCGGATTCGAGCAATCAGCCCCAGCATTTT.

The chain employs TRBV12-2 and TRBJ1-2. TRBV12-2 is shown as a pseudogene. This CDR3 has 16 amino acids. CDR3 sequence (DNA): TGTGCAAGTCGCTTAGCTCCCCGTTTCTACCTTCCTGGCTACACCTTC. It encodes CASRLAPRFYLPGYTF.

V usage is TRBV2 and J usage is TRBJ2-1; TRBD2 might be the D (6 bases). Germline-derived CDR1 and CDR2 are SNHLY and FYNNEI. The ends were cut back, 5 bases at V and 8 bases at J, with 19 bases in the middle. CDR3 size: 15 residues. The CDR3 DNA sequence: TGTGCCAGCAGTCCCAGCTCGGGTCCGGGGGATGAGCAGTTCTTC. Protein: CASSPSSGPGDEQFF.

The chain has TRBV27 and TRBJ2-7, with TRBD2 matching 15 bases. Losses at the gene ends were 4 bases for V and 2 bases for J; bases not matched to a gene: 3. CDR3 length: 16 residues. CDR1 is MNHEY, CDR2 SMNVEV, per germline (reference sequence). The CDR3 DNA is TGTGCCAGCAGTTCACGGACTAGCGGGGGGGCCTACGAGCAGTACTTC. Its translation: CASSSRTSGGAYEQYF.

This sequence joins TRBV7-2 and TRBJ1-5, with D uncertain. The germline CDR1 and CDR2 sequences are SGHTA and FQGNSA. CDR3 length: 16 amino acids. V was pared by 3 bases and J by 1 base, with 13 bases between. The CDR3 DNA sequence: TGTGCCAGCAGCTTGGAGGGCCTCCACAGCAATCAGCCCCAGCATTTT. Encoded protein: CASSLEGLHSNQPQHF.